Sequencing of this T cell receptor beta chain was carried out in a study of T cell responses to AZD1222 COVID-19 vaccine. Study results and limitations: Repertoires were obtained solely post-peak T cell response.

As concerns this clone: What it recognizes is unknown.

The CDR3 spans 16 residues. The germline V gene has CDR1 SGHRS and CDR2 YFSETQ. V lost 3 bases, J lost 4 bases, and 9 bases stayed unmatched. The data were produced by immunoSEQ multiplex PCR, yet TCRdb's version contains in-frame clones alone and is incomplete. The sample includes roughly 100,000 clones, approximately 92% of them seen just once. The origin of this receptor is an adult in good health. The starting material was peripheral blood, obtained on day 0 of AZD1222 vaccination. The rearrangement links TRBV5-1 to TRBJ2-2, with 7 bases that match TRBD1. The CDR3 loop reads CASSSRQGSGTGELFF. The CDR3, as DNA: TGCGCCAGCAGCTCCAGACAGGGTTCGGGCACCGGGGAGCTGTTTTTT.